In this sample, the clone carrying this TCR beta chain turned up many times. The CDR3 regions of TCR beta were amplified from RNA transcripts. RT-PCR in the first round (using the HTBI primer set) targeted the TCR CDR3. In TCRdb, the multiplex PCR reads were re-called with MiXCR into one record per CDR3 protein. The sample holds approximately 600,000 distinct CDR3 sequences; about 15% are singletons and the top ten take approximately 4.2%. Uncontrolled infections, other autoimmune diseases, pregnancy or lactation led to exclusion of patients. The CDR3 has 14 amino acids. Trimming took 7 bases from V and 3 from J, leaving 16 bases between them. CDR1 and CDR2 (germline): MDHEN, SYDVKM. This sample was taken from a study of T cells in Graves' hyperthyroidism and ophthalmopathy.

This TCR came from a woman aged 40 to 50 with Graves' ophthalmopathy. Sequencing was performed on blood. V gene TRBV28 combines with J gene TRBJ2-7; possibly TRBD1 or TRBD2 for D (6 bases each). CDR3 coding DNA: TGTGCCAGCACCCCTCGGAGGGGACACTACGAGCAGTACTTC. Its translation is CASTPRRGHYEQYF.